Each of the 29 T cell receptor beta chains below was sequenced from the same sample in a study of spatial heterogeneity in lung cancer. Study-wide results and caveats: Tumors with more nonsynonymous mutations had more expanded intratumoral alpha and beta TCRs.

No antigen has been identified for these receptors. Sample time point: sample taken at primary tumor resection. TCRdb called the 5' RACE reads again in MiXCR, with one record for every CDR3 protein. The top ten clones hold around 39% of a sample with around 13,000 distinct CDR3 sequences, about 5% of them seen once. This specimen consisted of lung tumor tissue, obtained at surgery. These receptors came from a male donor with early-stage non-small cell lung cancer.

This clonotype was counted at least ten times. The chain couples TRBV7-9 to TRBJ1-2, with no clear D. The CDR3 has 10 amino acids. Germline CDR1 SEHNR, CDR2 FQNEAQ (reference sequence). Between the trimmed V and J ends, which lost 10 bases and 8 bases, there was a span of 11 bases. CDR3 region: CATYLYGYTF. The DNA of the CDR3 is TGTGCCACCTACCTCTACGGCTACACCTTC.

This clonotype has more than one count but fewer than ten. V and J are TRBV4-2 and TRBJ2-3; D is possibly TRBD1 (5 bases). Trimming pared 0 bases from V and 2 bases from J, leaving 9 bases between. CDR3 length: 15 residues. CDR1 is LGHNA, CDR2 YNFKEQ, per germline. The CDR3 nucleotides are TGTGCCAGCAGCCAAGAAGGACAACCCACAGATACGCAGTATTTT. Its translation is CASSQEGQPTDTQYF.

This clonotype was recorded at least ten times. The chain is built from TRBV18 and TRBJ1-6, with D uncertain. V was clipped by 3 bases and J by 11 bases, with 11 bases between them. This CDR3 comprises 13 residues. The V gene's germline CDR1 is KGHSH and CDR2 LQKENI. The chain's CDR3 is CASSPEGSPPLHF. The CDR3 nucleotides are TGTGCCAGCTCACCGGAGGGCTCCCCACCCCTCCACTTT.

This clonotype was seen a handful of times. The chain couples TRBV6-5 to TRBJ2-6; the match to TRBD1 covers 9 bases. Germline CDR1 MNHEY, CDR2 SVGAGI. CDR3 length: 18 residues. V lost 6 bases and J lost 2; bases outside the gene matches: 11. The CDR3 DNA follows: TGTGCCAGCAGCAACACCCGACAGGGGGTTACTGGGGCCAACGTCCTGACTTTC. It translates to CASSNTRQGVTGANVLTF.

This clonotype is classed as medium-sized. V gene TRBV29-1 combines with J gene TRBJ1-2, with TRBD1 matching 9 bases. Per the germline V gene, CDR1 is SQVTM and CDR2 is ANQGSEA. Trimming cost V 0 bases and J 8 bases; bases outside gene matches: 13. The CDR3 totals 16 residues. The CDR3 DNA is TGCAGCGTTGAAGATGGAACAGGGGGCGAGTATAACGGCTACACCTTC. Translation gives CSVEDGTGGEYNGYTF.

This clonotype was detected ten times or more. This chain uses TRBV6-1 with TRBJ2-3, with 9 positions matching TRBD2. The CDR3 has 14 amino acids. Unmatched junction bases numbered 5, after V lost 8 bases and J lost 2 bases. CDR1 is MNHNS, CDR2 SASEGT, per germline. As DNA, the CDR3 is TGTGCCAGCTGGCGGGGGGGCCCCACAGATACGCAGTATTTT. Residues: CASWRGGPTDTQYF.

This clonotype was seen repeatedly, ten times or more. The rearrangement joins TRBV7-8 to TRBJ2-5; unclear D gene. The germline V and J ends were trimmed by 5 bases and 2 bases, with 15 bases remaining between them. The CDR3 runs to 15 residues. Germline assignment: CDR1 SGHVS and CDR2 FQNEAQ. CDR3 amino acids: CASSPPSGPQETQYF. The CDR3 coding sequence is TGTGCCAGCAGCCCTCCAAGTGGACCTCAAGAGACCCAGTACTTC.

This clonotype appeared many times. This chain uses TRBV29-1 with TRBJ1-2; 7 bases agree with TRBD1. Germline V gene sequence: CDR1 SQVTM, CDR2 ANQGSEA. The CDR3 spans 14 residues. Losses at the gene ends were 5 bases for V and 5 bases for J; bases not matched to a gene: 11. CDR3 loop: CSVRGEDRRYGYTF. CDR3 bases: TGCAGCGTTCGAGGGGAGGACAGGCGGTATGGCTACACCTTC.

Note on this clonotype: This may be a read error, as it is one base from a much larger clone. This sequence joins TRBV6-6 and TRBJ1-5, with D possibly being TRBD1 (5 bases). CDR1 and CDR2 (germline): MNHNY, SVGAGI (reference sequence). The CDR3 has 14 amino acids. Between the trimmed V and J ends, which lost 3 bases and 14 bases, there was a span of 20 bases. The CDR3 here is CASSYNDRPAPKHF. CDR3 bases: TGTGCCAGCAGTTATAACGACAGACCCGCTCCCAAGCATTTT.

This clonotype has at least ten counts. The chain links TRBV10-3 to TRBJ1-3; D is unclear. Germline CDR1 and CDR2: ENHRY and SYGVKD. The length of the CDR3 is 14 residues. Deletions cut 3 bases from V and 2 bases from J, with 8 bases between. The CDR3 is CAISDPRAGNTIYF. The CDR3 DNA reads TGTGCCATCAGTGACCCTCGAGCTGGAAACACCATATATTTT.

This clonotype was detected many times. CDR3 protein: CSVTEAGPQYF. As DNA, the CDR3 is TGCAGTGTTACGGAAGCGGGGCCGCAGTATTTT. The genes are TRBV20-1 and TRBJ2-3, with 7 bases lining up with TRBD2. Trimming cost V 7 bases and J 10 bases; bases outside gene matches: 8. Germline V gives CDR1 DFQATT, CDR2 SNEGSKA (reference sequence). The length of the CDR3 is 11 residues.

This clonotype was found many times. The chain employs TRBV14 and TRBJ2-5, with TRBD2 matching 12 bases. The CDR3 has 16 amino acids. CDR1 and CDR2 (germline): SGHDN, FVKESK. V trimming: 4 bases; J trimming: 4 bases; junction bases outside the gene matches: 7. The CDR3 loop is CASSRPGLAGLETQYF. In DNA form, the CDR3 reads TGTGCCAGCAGCCGCCCCGGACTAGCGGGATTAGAGACCCAGTACTTC.

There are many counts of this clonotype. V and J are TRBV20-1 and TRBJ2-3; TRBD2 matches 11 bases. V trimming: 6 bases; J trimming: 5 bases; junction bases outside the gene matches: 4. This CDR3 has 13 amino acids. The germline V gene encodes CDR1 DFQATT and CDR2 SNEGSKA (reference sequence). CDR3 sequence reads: CSALSGRGDTQYF. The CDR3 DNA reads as TGCAGTGCCCTTAGCGGGAGGGGAGATACGCAGTATTTT.

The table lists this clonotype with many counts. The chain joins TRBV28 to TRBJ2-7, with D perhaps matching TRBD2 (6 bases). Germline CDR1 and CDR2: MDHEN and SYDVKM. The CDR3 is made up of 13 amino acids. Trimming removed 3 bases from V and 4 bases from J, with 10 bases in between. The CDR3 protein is CASSLGLTYEQYV. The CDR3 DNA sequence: TGTGCCAGCAGTTTGGGACTGACTTACGAGCAGTACGTC.

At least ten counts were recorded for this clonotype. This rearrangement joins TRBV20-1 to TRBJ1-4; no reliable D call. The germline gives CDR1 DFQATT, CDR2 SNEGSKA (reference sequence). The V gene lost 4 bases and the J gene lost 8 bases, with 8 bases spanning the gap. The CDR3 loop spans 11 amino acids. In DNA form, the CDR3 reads TGCAGTGCTATAGCTAGGGAAAAACTGTTTTTT. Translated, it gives CSAIAREKLFF.

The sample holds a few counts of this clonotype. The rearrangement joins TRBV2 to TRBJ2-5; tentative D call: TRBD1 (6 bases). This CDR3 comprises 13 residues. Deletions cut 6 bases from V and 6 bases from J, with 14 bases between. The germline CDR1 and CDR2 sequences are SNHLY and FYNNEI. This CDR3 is CASRDWGTQTQYF. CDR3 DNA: TGTGCCAGCAGAGACTGGGGGACACAGACCCAGTACTTC.

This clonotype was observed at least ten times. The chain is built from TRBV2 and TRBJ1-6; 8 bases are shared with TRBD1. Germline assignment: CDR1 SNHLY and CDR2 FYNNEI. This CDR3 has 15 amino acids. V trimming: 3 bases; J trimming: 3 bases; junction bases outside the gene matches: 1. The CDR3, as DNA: TGTGCCAGCAGTGATGACAGGGGCTATAATTCACCCCTCCACTTT. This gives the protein CASSDDRGYNSPLHF. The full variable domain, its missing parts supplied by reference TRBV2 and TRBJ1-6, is EPEVTQTPSHQVTQMGQEVILRCVPISNHLYFYWYRQILGQKVEFLVSFYNNEISEKSEIFDDQFSVERPDGSNFTLKIRSTKLEDSAMYFCASSDDRGYNSPLHFGNGTRLTVT.

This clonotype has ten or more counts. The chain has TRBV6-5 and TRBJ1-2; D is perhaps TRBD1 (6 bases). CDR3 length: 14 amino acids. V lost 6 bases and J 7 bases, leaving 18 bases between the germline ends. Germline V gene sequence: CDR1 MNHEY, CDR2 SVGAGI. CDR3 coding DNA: TGTGCCAGCAGCCCCAAGGGGGGGCGGAGTGGCTACACCTTC. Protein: CASSPKGGRSGYTF.

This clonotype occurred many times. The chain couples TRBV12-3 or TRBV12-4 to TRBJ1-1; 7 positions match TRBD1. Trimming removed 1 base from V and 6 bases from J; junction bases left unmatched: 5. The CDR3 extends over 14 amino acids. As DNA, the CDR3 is TGTGCCAGCAGTTTAGAGTTTACAGGGGCTGAAGCTTTCTTT. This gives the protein CASSLEFTGAEAFF.

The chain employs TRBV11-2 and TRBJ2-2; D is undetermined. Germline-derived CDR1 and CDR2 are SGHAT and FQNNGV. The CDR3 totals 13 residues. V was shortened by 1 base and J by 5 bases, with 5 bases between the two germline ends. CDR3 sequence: CASSLGGTGELFF. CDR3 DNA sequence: TGTGCCAGCAGCTTAGGGGGTACCGGGGAGCTGTTTTTT.

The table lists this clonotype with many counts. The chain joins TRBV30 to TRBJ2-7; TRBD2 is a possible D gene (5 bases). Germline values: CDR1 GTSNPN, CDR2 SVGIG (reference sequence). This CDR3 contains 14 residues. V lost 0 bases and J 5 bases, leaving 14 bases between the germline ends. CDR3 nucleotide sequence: TGTGCCTGGAGTGTCCGGGATTTCGCTAACGAGCAGTACTTC. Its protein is CAWSVRDFANEQYF.

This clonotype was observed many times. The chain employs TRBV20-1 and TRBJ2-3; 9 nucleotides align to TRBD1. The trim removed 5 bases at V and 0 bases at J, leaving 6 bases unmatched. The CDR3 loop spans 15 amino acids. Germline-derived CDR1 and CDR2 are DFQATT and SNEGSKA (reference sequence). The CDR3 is CSAQQGATSTDTQYF. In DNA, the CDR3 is TGCAGTGCTCAACAGGGGGCGACTAGCACAGATACGCAGTATTTT.

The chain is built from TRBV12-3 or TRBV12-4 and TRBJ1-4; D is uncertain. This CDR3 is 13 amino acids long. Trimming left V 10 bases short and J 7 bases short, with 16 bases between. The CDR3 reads CATSGEASEKLFF. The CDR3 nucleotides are TGTGCCACCTCCGGGGAGGCCAGTGAAAAACTGTTTTTT.

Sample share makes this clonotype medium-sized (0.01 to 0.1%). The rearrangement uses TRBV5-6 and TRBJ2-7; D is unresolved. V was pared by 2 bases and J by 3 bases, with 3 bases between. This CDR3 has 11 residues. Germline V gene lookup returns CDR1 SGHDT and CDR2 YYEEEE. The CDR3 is CASSFHYEQYF. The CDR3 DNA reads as TGTGCCAGCAGCTTCCACTACGAGCAGTACTTC. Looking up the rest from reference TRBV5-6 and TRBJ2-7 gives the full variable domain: DAGVTQSPTHLIKTRGQQVTLRCSPKSGHDTVSWYQQALGQGPQFIFQYYEEEERQRGNFPDRFSGHQFPNYSSELNVNALLLGDSALYLCASSFHYEQYFGPGTRLTVT.

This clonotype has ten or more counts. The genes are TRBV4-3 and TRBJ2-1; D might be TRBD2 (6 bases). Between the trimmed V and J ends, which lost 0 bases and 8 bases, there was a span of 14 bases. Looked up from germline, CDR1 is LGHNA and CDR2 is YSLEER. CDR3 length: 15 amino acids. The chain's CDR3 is CASSQDRGSGDEQFF. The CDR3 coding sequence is TGCGCCAGCAGCCAAGATCGGGGGAGTGGCGATGAGCAGTTCTTC.

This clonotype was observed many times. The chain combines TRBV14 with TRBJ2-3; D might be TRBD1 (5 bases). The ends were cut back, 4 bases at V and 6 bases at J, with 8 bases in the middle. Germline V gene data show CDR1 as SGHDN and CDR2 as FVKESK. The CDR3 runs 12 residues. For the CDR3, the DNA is TGTGCCAGCAGCCCCCGACAGGATACGCAGTATTTT. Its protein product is CASSPRQDTQYF.

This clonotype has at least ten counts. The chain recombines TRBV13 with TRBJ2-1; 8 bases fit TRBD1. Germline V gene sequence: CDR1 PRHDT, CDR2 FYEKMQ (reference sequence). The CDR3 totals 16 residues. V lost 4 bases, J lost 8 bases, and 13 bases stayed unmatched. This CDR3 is CASSSRQGNRGDEQFF. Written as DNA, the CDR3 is TGTGCCAGCAGCTCTCGACAGGGGAACAGGGGGGATGAGCAGTTCTTC.

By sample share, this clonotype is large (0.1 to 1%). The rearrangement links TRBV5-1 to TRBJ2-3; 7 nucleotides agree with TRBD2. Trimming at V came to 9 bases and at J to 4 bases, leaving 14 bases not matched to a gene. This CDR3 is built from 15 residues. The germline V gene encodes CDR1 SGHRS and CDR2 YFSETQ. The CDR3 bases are TGCGCCACCAAAACTGCCGCGGGAGAGGCAGATACGCAGTATTTT. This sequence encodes CATKTAAGEADTQYF. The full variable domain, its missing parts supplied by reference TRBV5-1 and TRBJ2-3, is KAGVTQTPRYLIKTRGQQVTLSCSPISGHRSVSWYQQTPGQGLQFLFEYFSETQRNKGNFPGRFSGRQFSNSRSEMNVSTLELGDSALYLCATKTAAGEADTQYFGPGTRLTVL.

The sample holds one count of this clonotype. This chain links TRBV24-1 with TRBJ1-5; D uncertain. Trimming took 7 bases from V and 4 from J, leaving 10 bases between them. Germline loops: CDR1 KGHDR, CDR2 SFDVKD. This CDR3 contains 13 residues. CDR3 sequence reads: CATSRHSNQPQHF. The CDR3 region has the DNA TGTGCCACCAGCCGACACTCGAATCAGCCCCAGCATTTT.